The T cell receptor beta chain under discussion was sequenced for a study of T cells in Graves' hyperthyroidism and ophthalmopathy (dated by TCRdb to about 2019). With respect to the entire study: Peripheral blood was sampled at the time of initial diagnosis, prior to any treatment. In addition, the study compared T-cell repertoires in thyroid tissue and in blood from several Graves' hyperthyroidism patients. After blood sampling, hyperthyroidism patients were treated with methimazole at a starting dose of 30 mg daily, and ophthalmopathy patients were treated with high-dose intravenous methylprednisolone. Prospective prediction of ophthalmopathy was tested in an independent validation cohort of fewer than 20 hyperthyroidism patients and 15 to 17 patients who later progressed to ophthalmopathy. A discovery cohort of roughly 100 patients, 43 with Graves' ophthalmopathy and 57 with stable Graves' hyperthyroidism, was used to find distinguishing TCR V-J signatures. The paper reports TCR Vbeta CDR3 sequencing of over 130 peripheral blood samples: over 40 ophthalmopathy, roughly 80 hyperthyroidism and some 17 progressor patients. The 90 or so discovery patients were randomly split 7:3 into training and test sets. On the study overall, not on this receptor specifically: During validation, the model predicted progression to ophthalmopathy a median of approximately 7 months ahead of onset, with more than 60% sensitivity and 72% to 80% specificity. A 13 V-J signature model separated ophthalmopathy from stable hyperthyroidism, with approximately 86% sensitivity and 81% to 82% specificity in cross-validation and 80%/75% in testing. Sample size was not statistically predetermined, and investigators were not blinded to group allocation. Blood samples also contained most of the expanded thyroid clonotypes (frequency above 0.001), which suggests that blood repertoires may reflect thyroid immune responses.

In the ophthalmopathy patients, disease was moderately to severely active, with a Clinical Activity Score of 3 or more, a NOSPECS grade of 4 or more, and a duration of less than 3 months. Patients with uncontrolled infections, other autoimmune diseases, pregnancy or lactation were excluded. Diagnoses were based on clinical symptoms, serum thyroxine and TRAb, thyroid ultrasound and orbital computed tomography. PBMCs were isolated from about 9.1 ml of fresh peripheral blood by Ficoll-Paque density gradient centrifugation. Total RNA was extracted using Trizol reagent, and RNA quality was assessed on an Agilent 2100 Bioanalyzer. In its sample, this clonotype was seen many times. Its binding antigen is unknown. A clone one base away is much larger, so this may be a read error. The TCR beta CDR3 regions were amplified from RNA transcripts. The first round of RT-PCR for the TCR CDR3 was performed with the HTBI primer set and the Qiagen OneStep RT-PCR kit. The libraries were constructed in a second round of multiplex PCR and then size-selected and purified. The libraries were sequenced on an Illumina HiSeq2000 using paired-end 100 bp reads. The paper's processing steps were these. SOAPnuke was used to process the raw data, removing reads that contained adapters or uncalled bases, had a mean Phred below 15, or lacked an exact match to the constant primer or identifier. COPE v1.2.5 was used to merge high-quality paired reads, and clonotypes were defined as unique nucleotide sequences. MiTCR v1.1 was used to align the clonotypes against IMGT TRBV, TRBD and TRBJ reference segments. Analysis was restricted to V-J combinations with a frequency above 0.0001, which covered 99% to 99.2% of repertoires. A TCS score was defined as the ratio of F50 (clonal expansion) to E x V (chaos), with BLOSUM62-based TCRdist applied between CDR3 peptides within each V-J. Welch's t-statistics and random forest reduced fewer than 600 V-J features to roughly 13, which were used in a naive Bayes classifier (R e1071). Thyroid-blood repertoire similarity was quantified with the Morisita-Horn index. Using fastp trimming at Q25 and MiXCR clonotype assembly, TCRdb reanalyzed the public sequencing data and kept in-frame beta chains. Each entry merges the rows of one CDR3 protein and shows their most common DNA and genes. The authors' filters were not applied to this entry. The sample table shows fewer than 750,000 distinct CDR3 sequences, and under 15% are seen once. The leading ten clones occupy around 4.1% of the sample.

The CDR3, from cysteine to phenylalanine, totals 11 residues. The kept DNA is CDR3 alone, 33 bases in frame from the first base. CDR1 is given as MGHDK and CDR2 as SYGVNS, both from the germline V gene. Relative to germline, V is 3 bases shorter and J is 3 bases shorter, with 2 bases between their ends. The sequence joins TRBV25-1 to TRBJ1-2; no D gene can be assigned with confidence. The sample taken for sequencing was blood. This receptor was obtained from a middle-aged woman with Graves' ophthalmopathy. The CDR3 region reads CASSDYYGYTF. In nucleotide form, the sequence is TGTGCCAGCAGTGATTACTATGGCTACACCTTC.